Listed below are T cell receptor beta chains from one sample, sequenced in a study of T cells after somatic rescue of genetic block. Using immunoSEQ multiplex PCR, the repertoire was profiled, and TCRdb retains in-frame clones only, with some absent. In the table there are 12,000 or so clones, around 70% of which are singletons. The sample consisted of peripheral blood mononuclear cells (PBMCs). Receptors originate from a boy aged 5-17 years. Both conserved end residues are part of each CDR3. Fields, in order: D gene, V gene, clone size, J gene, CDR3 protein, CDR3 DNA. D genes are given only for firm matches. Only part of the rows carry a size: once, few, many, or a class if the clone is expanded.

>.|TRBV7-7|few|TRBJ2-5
CASSSHQETQYF
TGTGCCAGCAGCTCCCACCAGGAGACCCAGTACTTC
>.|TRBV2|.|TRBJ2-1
CASEAGSEQFF
TGTGCCAGCGAGGCGGGTTCTGAGCAGTTCTTC
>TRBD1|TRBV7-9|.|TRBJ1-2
CASIQQGAVYGYTF
TGTGCCAGCATTCAACAGGGGGCTGTCTATGGCTACACCTTC
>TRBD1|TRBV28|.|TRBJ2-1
CASSSTKGTVNNEQFF
TGTGCCAGCAGTTCCACAAAAGGGACAGTCAACAATGAGCAGTTCTTC
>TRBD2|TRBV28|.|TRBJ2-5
CASSLGLAGSQETQYF
TGTGCCAGCAGTCTTGGACTAGCGGGCTCACAAGAGACCCAGTACTTC
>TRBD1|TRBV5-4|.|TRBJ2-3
CASSLGQGADTQYF
TGTGCCAGCAGCTTGGGACAGGGGGCAGATACGCAGTATTTT
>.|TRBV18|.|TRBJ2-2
CASSPPTGHTNTGELFF
TGTGCCAGCTCACCACCGACGGGACATACGAACACCGGGGAGCTGTTTTTT
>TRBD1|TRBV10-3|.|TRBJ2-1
CATSNRGESSYNEQFF
TGTGCCACCTCAAACAGGGGCGAGAGCTCCTACAATGAGCAGTTCTTC
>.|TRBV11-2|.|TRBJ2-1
CASRIRDNYNEQFF
TGTGCCAGCAGAATCCGGGACAACTACAATGAGCAGTTCTTC
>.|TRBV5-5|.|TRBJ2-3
CASSFAGPGTDTQYF
TGTGCCAGCAGCTTCGCGGGGCCAGGCACAGATACGCAGTATTTT
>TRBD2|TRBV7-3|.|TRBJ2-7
CASSLKTSGPYEQYF
TGTGCCAGCAGCTTAAAGACTAGCGGGCCGTACGAGCAGTACTTC
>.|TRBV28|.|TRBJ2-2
CASSSGHFTGELFF
TGTGCCAGCAGTTCGGGACATTTCACCGGGGAGCTGTTTTTT
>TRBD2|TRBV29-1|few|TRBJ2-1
CSVPGTSGSLISYNEQFF
TGCAGCGTACCAGGGACTAGCGGGAGCCTCATCTCCTACAATGAGCAGTTCTTC
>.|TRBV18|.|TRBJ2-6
CASQGGSGANVLTF
TGTGCCAGCCAGGGGGGAAGTGGGGCCAACGTCCTGACTTTC
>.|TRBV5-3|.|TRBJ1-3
CARSLKEVGTFENTIYF
TGTGCCAGAAGCTTGAAGGAGGTGGGAACCTTTGAAAACACCATATATTTT
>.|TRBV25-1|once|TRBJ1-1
CASTWGARTEAFF
TGTGCCAGCACTTGGGGGGCCCGGACTGAAGCTTTCTTT
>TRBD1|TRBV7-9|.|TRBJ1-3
CASSLHGTVSTIYF
TGTGCCAGCAGCTTGCACGGGACAGTCTCAACCATATATTTT
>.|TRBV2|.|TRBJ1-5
CASSEQASNQPQHF
TGTGCCAGCAGTGAACAAGCTAGCAATCAGCCCCAGCATTTT
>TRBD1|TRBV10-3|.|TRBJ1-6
CAISEGTGGSNSPLHF
TGTGCCATCAGTGAAGGGACAGGGGGTTCTAATTCACCCCTCCACTTT
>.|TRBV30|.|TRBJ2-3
CAWRVRAGDTQYF
TGTGCCTGGAGAGTGAGGGCCGGAGATACGCAGTATTTT
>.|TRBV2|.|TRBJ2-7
CASARDNSYEQYF
TGTGCCAGCGCACGGGACAACTCCTACGAGCAGTACTTC
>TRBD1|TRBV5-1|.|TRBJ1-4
CASSPWDRVFVGEKLFF
TGCGCCAGCAGCCCTTGGGACAGGGTATTCGTCGGTGAAAAACTGTTTTTT